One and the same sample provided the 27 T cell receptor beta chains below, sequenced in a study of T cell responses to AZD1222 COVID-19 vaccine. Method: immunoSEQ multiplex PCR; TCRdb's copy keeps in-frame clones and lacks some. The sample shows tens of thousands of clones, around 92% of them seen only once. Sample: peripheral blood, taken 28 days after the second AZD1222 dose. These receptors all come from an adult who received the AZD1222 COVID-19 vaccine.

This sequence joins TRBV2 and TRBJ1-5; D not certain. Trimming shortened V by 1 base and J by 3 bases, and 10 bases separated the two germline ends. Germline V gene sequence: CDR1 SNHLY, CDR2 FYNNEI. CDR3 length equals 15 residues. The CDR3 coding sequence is TGTGCCAGCAGTGAAGACAGCCTGGCCAATCAGCCCCAGCATTTT. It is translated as CASSEDSLANQPQHF.

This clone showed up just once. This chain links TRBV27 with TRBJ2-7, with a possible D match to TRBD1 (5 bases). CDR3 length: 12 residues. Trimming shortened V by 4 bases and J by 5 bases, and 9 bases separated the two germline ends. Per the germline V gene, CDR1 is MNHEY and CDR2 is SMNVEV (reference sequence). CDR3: CASSSGLDEQYF. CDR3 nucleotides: TGTGCCAGCAGTTCAGGGCTCGACGAGCAGTACTTC.

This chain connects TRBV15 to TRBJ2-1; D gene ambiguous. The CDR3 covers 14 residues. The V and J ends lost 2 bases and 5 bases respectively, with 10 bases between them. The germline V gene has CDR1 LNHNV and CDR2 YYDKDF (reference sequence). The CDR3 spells CATSRSRYNNEQFF. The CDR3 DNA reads TGTGCCACCAGCAGATCCCGCTATAACAATGAGCAGTTCTTC.

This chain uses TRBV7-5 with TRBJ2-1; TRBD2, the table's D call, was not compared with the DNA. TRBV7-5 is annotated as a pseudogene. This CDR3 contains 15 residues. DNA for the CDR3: TGTGTCAGAAGCTCTAGCGGGAGGGCCTACAATGAGCAGTTCTTC. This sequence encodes CVRSSSGRAYNEQFF.

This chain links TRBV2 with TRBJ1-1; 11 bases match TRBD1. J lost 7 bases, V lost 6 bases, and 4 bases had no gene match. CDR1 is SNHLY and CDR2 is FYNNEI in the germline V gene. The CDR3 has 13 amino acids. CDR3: CASRWDRGIEAFF. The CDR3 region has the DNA TGTGCCAGCAGATGGGACAGGGGGATTGAAGCTTTCTTT.

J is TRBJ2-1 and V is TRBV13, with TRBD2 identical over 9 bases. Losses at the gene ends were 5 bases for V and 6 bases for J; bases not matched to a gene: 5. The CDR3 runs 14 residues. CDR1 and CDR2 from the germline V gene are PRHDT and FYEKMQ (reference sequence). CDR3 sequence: CASSLSGSVNEQFF. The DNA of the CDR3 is TGTGCCAGCAGCCTTAGCGGGAGCGTCAATGAGCAGTTCTTC.

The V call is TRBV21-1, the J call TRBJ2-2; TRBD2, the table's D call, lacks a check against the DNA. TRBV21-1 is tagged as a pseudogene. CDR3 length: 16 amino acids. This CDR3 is CASSLPAGSNTGELFF. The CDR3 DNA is TGTGCCAGCAGCTTGCCGGCGGGATCGAACACCGGGGAGCTGTTTTTT.

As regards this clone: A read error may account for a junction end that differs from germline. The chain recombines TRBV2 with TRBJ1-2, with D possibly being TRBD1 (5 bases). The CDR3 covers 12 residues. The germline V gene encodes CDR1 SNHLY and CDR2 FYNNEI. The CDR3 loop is CASSLGVYDYTF. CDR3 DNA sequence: TGTGCCAGCAGTTTGGGGGTGTATGACTACACCTTC.

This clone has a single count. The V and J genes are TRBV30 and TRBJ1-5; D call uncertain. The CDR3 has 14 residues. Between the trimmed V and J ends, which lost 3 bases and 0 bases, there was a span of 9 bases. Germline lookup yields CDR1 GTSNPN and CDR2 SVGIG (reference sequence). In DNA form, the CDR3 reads TGTGCCTGGAGGGCGCAGAATAGCAATCAGCCCCAGCATTTT. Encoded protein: CAWRAQNSNQPQHF. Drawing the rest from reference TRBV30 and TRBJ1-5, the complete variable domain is SQTIHQWPATLVQPVGSPLSLECTVEGTSNPNLYWYRQAAGRGLQLLFYSVGIGQISSEVPQNLSASRPQDRQFILSSKKLLLSDSGFYLCAWRAQNSNQPQHFGDGTRLSIL.

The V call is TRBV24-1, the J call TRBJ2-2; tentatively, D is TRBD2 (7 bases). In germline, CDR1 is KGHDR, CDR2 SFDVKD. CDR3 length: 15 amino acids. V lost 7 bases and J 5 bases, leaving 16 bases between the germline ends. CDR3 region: CATRGGGPQTGELFF. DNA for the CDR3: TGTGCCACCAGAGGGGGGGGACCCCAAACCGGGGAGCTGTTTTTT.

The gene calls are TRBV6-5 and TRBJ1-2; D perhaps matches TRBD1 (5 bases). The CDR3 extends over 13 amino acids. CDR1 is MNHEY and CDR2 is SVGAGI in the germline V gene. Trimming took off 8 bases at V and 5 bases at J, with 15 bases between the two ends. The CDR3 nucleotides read TGTGCCAGCCTCCAAGGGGCTCGGTATGGCTACACCTTC. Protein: CASLQGARYGYTF.

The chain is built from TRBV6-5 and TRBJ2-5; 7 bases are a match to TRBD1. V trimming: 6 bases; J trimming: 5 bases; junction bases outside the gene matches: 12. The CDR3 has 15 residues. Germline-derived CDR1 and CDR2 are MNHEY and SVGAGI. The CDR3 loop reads CASRPDRVNLETQYF. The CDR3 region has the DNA TGTGCCAGCAGACCTGACAGGGTGAATTTGGAGACCCAGTACTTC.

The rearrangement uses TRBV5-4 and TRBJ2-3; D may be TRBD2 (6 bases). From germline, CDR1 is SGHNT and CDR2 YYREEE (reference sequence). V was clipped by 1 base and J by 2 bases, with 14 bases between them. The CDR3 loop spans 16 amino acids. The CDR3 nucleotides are TGTGCCAGCAGCTTGATTAGTGTAGCGGACACAGATACGCAGTATTTT. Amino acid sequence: CASSLISVADTDTQYF.

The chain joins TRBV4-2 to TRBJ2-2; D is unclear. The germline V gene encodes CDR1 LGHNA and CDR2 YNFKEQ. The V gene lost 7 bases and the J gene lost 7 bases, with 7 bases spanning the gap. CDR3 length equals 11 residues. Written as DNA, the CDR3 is TGTGCCAGCACCTACCTCGGGGAGCTGTTTTTT. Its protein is CASTYLGELFF.

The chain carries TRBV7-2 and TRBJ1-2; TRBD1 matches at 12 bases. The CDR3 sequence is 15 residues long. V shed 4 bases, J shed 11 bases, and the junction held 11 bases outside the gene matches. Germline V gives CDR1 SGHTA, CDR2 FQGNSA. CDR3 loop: CASSSSTGTGGKYTF. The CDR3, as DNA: TGTGCCAGCAGCTCCTCTACAGGGACAGGGGGCAAATACACCTTC.

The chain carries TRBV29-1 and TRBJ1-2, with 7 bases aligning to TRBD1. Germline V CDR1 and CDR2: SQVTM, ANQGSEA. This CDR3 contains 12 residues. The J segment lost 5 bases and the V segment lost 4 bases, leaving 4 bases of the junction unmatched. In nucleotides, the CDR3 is TGCAGCGTTGTAACAGGGGAATATGGCTACACCTTC. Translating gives CSVVTGEYGYTF.

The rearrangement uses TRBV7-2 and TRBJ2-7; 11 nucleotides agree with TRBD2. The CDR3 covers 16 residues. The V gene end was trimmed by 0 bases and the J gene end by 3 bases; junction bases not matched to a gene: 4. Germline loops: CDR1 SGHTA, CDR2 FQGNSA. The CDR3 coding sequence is TGTGCCAGCAGCTTAGCACTAGCGGGAGAGGGCTACGAGCAGTACTTC. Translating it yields CASSLALAGEGYEQYF.

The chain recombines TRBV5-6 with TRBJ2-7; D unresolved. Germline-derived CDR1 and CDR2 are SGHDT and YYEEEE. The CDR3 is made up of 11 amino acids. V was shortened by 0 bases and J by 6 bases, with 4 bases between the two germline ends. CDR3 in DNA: TGTGCCAGCAGCTTGGTCCTCGAGCAGTACTTC. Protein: CASSLVLEQYF.

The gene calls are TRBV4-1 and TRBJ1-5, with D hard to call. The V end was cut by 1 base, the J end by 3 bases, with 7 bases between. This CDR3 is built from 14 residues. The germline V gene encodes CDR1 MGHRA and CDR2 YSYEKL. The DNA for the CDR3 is TGCGCCAGCAGCCAAGTGCAGAACAATCAGCCCCAGCATTTT. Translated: CASSQVQNNQPQHF.

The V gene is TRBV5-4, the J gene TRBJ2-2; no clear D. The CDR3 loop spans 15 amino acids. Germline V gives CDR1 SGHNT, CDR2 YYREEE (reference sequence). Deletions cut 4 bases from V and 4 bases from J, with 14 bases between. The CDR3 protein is CASSQDGMITGELFF. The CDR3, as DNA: TGTGCCAGCAGCCAAGACGGCATGATCACCGGGGAGCTGTTTTTT.

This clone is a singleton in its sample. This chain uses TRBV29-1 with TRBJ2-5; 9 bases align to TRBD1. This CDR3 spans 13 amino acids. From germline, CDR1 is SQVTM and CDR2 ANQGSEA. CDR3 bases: TGCACCGCGACAGGGGGAGGTGAGGAGACCCAGTACTTC. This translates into CTATGGGEETQYF.

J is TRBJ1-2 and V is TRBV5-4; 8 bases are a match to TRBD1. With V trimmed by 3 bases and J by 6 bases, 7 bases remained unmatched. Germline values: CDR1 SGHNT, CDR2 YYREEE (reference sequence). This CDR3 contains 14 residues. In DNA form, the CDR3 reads TGTGCCAGCAGCTGGACAGGGCGGCGGGATGGCTACACCTTC. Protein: CASSWTGRRDGYTF.

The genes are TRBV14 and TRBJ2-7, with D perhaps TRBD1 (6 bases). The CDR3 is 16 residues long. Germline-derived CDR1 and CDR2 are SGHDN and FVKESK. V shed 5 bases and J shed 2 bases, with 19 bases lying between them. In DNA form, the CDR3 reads TGTGCCAGCAGCAATAAGGACAGCCGATTTGCCTACGAGCAGTACTTC. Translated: CASSNKDSRFAYEQYF.

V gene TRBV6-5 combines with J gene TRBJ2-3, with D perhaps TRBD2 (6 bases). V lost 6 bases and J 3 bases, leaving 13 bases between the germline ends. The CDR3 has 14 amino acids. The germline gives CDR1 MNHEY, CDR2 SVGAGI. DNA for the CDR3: TGTGCCAGCAGGAGGAGGGGCGAAACAGATACGCAGTATTTT. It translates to CASRRRGETDTQYF.

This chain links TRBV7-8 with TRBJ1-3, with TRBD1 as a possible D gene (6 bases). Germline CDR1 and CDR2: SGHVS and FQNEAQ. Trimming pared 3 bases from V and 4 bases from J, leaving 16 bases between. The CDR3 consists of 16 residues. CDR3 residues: CASSLRQELSGNTIYF. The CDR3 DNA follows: TGTGCCAGCAGCTTGAGACAGGAGTTATCCGGAAACACCATATATTTT.

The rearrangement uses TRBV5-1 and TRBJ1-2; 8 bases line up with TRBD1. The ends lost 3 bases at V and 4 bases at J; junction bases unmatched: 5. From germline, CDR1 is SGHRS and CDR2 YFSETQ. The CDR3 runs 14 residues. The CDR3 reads CASSSGQGTYGYTF. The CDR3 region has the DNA TGCGCCAGCAGCTCCGGACAGGGCACCTATGGCTACACCTTC.

The CDR3: CSASRGENNSPLHF. Here the CDR3 DNA reads TGCAGTGCTAGTAGGGGGGAGAATAATTCACCCCTCCACTTT. This chain connects TRBV20-1 to TRBJ1-6; D may be TRBD1 (6 bases). The CDR3 contains 14 residues. Trimming removed 3 bases from V and 5 bases from J, with 11 bases in between. Germline V CDR1 and CDR2: DFQATT, SNEGSKA (reference sequence).